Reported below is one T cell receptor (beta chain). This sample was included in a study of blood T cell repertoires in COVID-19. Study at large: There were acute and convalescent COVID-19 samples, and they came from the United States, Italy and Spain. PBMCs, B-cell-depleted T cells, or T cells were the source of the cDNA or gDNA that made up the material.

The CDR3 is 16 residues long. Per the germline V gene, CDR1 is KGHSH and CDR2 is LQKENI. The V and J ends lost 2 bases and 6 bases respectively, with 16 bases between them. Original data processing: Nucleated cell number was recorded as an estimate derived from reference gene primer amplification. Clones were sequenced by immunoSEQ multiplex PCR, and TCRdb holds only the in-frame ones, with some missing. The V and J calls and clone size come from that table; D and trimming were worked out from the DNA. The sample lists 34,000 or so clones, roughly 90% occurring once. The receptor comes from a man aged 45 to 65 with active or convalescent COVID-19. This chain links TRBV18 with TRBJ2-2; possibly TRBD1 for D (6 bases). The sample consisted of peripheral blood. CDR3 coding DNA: TGTGCCAGCTCACCAACAGGGTCCTTTGGTGCCGGGGAGCTGTTTTTT. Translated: CASSPTGSFGAGELFF. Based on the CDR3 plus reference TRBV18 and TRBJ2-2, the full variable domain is NAGVMQNPRHLVRRRGQEARLRCSPMKGHSHVYWYRQLPEEGLKFMVYLQKENIIDESGMPKERFSAEFPKEGPSILRIQQVVRGDSAAYFCASSPTGSFGAGELFFGEGSRLTVL.